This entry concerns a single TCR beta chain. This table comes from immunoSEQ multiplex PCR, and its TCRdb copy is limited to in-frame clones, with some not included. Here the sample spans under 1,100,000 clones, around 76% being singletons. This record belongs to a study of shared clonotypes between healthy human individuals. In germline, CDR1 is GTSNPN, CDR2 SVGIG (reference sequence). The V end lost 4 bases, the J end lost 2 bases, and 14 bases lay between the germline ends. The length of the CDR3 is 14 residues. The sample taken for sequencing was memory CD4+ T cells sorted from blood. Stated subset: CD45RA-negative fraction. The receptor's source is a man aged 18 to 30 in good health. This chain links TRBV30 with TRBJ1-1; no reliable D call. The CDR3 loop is CAWNSQRLNTEAFF. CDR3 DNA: TGTGCCTGGAACTCACAGAGACTTAACACTGAAGCTTTCTTT.